Listed below are T cell receptor beta chains from one sample, sequenced in a study of cytomegalovirus exposure and HLA in healthy donors. TCRdb's copy holds only in-frame clones and misses some; the assay was immunoSEQ multiplex PCR. The sample has around 120,000 clones; about 68% are singletons. Sequencing was carried out using PBMCs. The receptors originated from a woman aged 40 to 50 in good health and CMV-seropositive. The CDR3 runs from the conserved cysteine through the conserved F or W. The order of the fields is V gene, CDR3 protein.

TRBV4-3	CASSQDARGEQFF
TRBV11-3	CASSLAGEWNEQFF
TRBV5-6	CASSSLSQPQHF
TRBV9	CASSGDGTDYNEQFF
TRBV6-5	CANQGNTGELFF
TRBV10-3	CAISESGGEGEQYF
TRBV11-2	CASSLGLEAYEQYF
TRBV4-3	CASSQEVPRVTGELFF
TRBV27	CASSTAPYNGVMNTEAFF
TRBV7-8	CASSSPGLETTGELFF
TRBV11-3	CASSSGTYSTDTQYF
TRBV6-5	CASRRQGQETQYF
TRBV19	CASSSSRERTDTQYF
TRBV4-1	CASSLTSGRAPDTQYF
TRBV9	CASSARTSGNFEQFF
TRBV14	CASSQSGSGGRTEAFF
TRBV28	CASTVGDSYGYTF
TRBV18	CASSQDRGTEAFF
TRBV18	CASSPLRDTYEQYF
TRBV7-9	CASSLAAGPNEKLFF
TRBV6-1	CASRGTGDWGYTF
TRBV19	CASSRGGARSGDYNEQFF
TRBV5-4	CASSLEESSGANVLTF
TRBV28	CASSPPDRAISGAFF
TRBV29-1	CSVLDSVIGYTF
TRBV27	CASSPGTSWYF
TRBV30	CAWSASSGNTIYF
TRBV4-3	CASSQERTGTGYEDTQYF
TRBV4-3	CASSQGRLAGGRTDTQYF
TRBV9	CASSVASRVSVYGYTF
TRBV9	CASSVEGREIGEQYF
TRBV7-2	CATGTVDYEQYF
TRBV6-6	CASSYDVTAWDTEAFF
TRBV5-6	CASSFGYGRADTEAFF
TRBV4-1	CASSPEFVGNTIYF
TRBV2	CASSDPGARNQPQHF
TRBV4-3	CASSQGAGKGRYEQYF
TRBV9	CASSAQGLNTEAFF
TRBV29-1	CSVEPGDGQETQYF
TRBV27	CASSLSSPGPRAYEQYF
TRBV4-2	CASSQELGAAGNTIYF
TRBV19	CASSIDREYSNQPQHF
TRBV27	CASSLIGAGVGELFF
TRBV28	CASSPLESTYEQYF
TRBV19	CASSWSRDYGYTF
TRBV11-2	CASSSQRVNTEAFF
TRBV19	CASSPGAGNGYTF
TRBV2	CASSEAPVGQGYF
TRBV27	CASSTQPPGVATYTDTQYF
TRBV5-6	CASSFVSTGELFF
TRBV7-2	CASSGQPRSTDTQYF
TRBV18	CASSAPGQGNQPQHF
TRBV14	CASSPQVVGANVLTF
TRBV19	CASSQLQSQETQYF
TRBV2	CASSSDRRKNEKLFF
TRBV30	CASSTGANEKLFF
TRBV6-5	CASSYDAGGESNEQFF
TRBV9	CASSVGSGRGEQYF
TRBV4-1	CASSQFGTSGSIAQYF
TRBV7-8	CASSLPRETQYF